This T cell receptor (beta chain) emerged from a study of OX40 agonist ivuxolimab in advanced cancers. About the study: Intravenous ivuxolimab was administered to patients every 2 weeks at 0.01 to 10 mg/kg.

TCRdb's copy holds only in-frame clones and misses some; the assay was immunoSEQ multiplex PCR. This sample has 60,000 to 75,000 clones, with roughly four fifths found just once. A single count supports this clone. This sequence originates from an adult with an advanced solid tumor such as melanoma, head and neck, liver or kidney cancer. The sample in question was CD4+ or CD8+ T cells sorted from blood, obtained in a trial of the OX40 agonist ivuxolimab.

CDR3 loop: CASSLMVIYNEQFF. The CDR3 DNA sequence: TGTGCCAGCAGCTTGATGGTCATCTACAATGAGCAGTTCTTC. V is TRBV7-2 and J is TRBJ2-1, with D hard to call. This CDR3 is 14 amino acids long. Looked up from germline, CDR1 is SGHTA and CDR2 is FQGNSA. Trimming took 3 bases from V and 3 from J, leaving 9 bases between them.